Shown below are 10 T cell receptor beta chains from a single sample sequenced in a study of blood T cell repertoires in COVID-19. The repertoire was sequenced with immunoSEQ multiplex PCR; TCRdb's copy has only in-frame clones and lacks some. The sample contains under 80,000 clones, more than 65% of which appear only once. Sequenced: peripheral blood. The receptors derive from a man aged 45-65 years with acute or convalescent COVID-19.

The genes are TRBV6-5 and TRBJ1-5; tentative D call: TRBD1 (6 bases). The CDR3 totals 13 residues. Germline assignment: CDR1 MNHEY and CDR2 SVGAGI. The V and J ends lost 5 bases and 3 bases respectively, with 8 bases between them. This CDR3 reads CASSQGPNQPQHF. CDR3 bases: TGTGCCAGCAGTCAGGGGCCCAATCAGCCCCAGCATTTT.

The chain combines TRBV3-1 (or the pseudogene TRBV3-2) with TRBJ1-2; 9 bases are shared with TRBD1. The CDR3 has 14 residues. V gave up 4 bases and J gave up 8 bases; unmatched junction bases: 8. Germline lookup yields CDR1 LGHDT and CDR2 YNNKEL (reference sequence). Written as DNA, the CDR3 is TGTGCCAGCAGCCTGGGGGACAGGGTTCGCGGCTACACCTTC. This gives the protein CASSLGDRVRGYTF.

The chain carries TRBV6-5 and TRBJ1-1, with D maybe TRBD1 (6 bases). The germline V gene encodes CDR1 MNHEY and CDR2 SVGAGI. The CDR3 is 16 amino acids. Trimming removed 0 bases at V and 1 base at J, with 12 bases between. The CDR3 is CASSYSIWGRNTEAFF. CDR3 DNA: TGTGCCAGCAGTTACTCGATATGGGGGCGGAACACTGAAGCTTTCTTT.

The V and J genes are TRBV6-2 or TRBV6-3 and TRBJ1-1; no clear D gene. Germline V gives CDR1 MNHEY, CDR2 SVGEGT. This CDR3 spans 15 amino acids. The germline V and J ends were trimmed by 3 bases and 0 bases, with 11 bases remaining between them. The CDR3 nucleotides read TGTGCCAGCAGTTATGACGGGTGGATGAACACTGAAGCTTTCTTT. Translating gives CASSYDGWMNTEAFF.

A note on this clone: The same CDR3 can be traced to other DNA sequences in this sample. The V and J genes are TRBV28 and TRBJ2-7, with D hard to call. V lost 2 bases to trimming and J lost 3 bases, with 5 bases between them. Germline V gene data show CDR1 as MDHEN and CDR2 as SYDVKM. The CDR3 loop spans 12 amino acids. This chain's CDR3 is CASSLPGYEQYF. CDR3 in DNA: TGTGCCAGCAGTTTACCGGGCTACGAGCAGTACTTC.

This rearrangement joins TRBV3-1 (or the pseudogene TRBV3-2) to TRBJ2-5; 7 bases are shared with TRBD1. V shed 4 bases, J shed 2 bases, and the junction held 4 bases outside the gene matches. CDR3 length equals 14 residues. The germline V gene encodes CDR1 LGHDT and CDR2 YNNKEL (reference sequence). In DNA, the CDR3 is TGTGCCAGCAGCCTACAGGGGTGGCAAGAGACCCAGTACTTC. Its protein is CASSLQGWQETQYF.

The chain employs TRBV18 and TRBJ1-1, with 11 bases that match TRBD1. V gave up 2 bases and J gave up 4 bases; unmatched junction bases: 6. The CDR3 length is 16 residues. Germline lookup yields CDR1 KGHSH and CDR2 LQKENI. CDR3 loop: CASSPKGTGGSTEAFF. CDR3 DNA sequence: TGTGCCAGCTCACCAAAAGGGACAGGGGGGAGCACTGAAGCTTTCTTT.

The rearrangement links TRBV11-3 to TRBJ2-1, with D hard to call. The germline gives CDR1 SGHNT, CDR2 YENEEA. This CDR3 contains 17 residues. V was trimmed by 1 base and J by 3 bases, leaving 16 bases between them. In DNA, the CDR3 is TGTGCCAGCAGCTTAGGAGGTGCAGAAGGCATCTACAATGAGCAGTTCTTC. This gives the protein CASSLGGAEGIYNEQFF.

The rearrangement joins TRBV28 to TRBJ2-7; perhaps TRBD1 as D (5 bases). The CDR3 runs to 14 residues. V was clipped by 6 bases and J by 2 bases, with 14 bases between them. The V gene's germline CDR1 is MDHEN and CDR2 SYDVKM. The CDR3 DNA reads TGTGCCAGCAGCGTAGGTAGGGGCCCCTACGAGCAGTACTTC. Its protein product is CASSVGRGPYEQYF.

This clone was observed a few times. The genes are TRBV27 and TRBJ2-2; the D gene is possibly TRBD2 (5 bases). The CDR3 runs 14 residues. Trimming took off 10 bases at V and 1 base at J, with 13 bases between the two ends. Germline-derived CDR1 and CDR2 are MNHEY and SMNVEV (reference sequence). CDR3 in amino acids: CATGIPRNTGELFF. The CDR3 DNA sequence: TGTGCCACCGGGATCCCCCGGAACACCGGGGAGCTGTTTTTT.